This is a list of T cell receptor beta chains from one sample in a study of identical twins. TCRdb ran MiXCR on the 5' RACE reads and lists one entry per CDR3 protein. The table includes hundreds of thousands of distinct CDR3 sequences, around an eighth detected once. This sample also appeared in a second study, on yellow fever vaccine responses in identical twins.

The specimen was PBMCs. The receptors were gathered from a woman under 30 in good health. Both conserved end residues are part of each CDR3. A D gene is named only where the DNA matches it firmly. Size tells how often a clone was seen (once, few, many) or the class of an expanded clone, and some rows leave it out.

j_gene,v_gene,abundance,d_gene,CDR3nt,CDR3aa
TRBJ2-1,TRBV10-3,.,TRBD2,TGTGCCATCAGGGGGGCTAGCGGGAAGGATGAGCAGTTCTTC,CAIRGASGKDEQFF
TRBJ2-7,TRBV20-1,few,.,TGCAGTGCTTACGGGACTCGAACCTACGAGCAGTACTTC,CSAYGTRTYEQYF
TRBJ2-7,TRBV5-1,.,TRBD1,TGCGCCAGCAGTAGGGACAGCGGCGAGCAGTACTTC,CASSRDSGEQYF
TRBJ2-1,TRBV24-1,.,.,TGTGCCACCAGTGAGCCTACCGGGCAGAACAATGAGCAGTTCTTC,CATSEPTGQNNEQFF
TRBJ1-2,TRBV29-1,few,TRBD1,TGCAGCGTGGACAGGGTAAACTATGGCTACACCTTC,CSVDRVNYGYTF
TRBJ2-5,TRBV5-1,.,.,TGCGCCAGCAGCCCCCTAATCCAAGAGACCCAGTACTTC,CASSPLIQETQYF
TRBJ1-1,TRBV10-3,many,.,TGTGCCATCAGTAATTATGCTCGGTTTGAAGCTTTCTTT,CAISNYARFEAFF
TRBJ1-1,TRBV15,.,.,TGTGCCACCAGCAGAGCTATCGTACAGAACACTGAAGCTTTCTTT,CATSRAIVQNTEAFF
TRBJ2-5,TRBV7-9,.,.,TGTGCCAGCAGCTTAATGGGTGCTTCTCAAGAGACCCAGTACTTC,CASSLMGASQETQYF
TRBJ2-1,TRBV11-1,.,TRBD2,TGTGCCAGCAGCTTAGCGGGGAGTAGCGGGAGCGCCAACAATGAGCAGTTCTTC,CASSLAGSSGSANNEQFF
TRBJ2-3,TRBV4-1,few,.,TGCGCCAGCAGCCAAGTTGATGGAGATACGCAGTATTTT,CASSQVDGDTQYF
TRBJ2-3,TRBV12-3/TRBV12-4,many,.,TGTGCCAGCAGTTCTACGGGGCCCACAGATACGCAGTATTTT,CASSSTGPTDTQYF
TRBJ2-2,TRBV10-1,many,.,TGCGCCAGCAGTGAGTCACACACCGGGGAGCTGTTTTTT,CASSESHTGELFF
TRBJ2-7,TRBV12-3/TRBV12-4,.,TRBD2,TGTGCCAGCAGCATCGTTTGGACTAGCAAAAAGAGTCCCTACGAGCAGTACTTC,CASSIVWTSKKSPYEQYF
TRBJ2-6,TRBV6-5,few,.,TGTGCCAGCAGTTACGGATGGTTAACTGGGGCCAACGTCCTGACTTTC,CASSYGWLTGANVLTF
TRBJ2-1,TRBV6-5,.,TRBD1,TGTGCCAGCAGTTCCCAACCGGGACAGGGGTCCTACAATGAGCAGTTCTTC,CASSSQPGQGSYNEQFF
TRBJ2-3,TRBV5-1,.,.,TGCGCCAGCAGCTTGGAGGGCGTAGTCCCAGATACGCAGTATTTT,CASSLEGVVPDTQYF
TRBJ2-2,TRBV20-1,many,TRBD2,TGCAGTGCTTACAGCGGGGGTTCGCGCAGCGGGGAGCTGTTTTTT,CSAYSGGSRSGELFF
TRBJ2-3,TRBV20-1,few,TRBD2,TGCAGTGCCCCGGGGCTAGCGGGAGCAGATACGCAGTATTTT,CSAPGLAGADTQYF
TRBJ2-3,TRBV12-3/TRBV12-4,many,TRBD1,TGTGCCAGCAGTCTCGGGACAGGGGCATTAAATACGCAGTATTTT,CASSLGTGALNTQYF
TRBJ2-1,TRBV6-5,.,TRBD1,TGTGCCAGCAGTTGGCGACAGGGGGCCTTCAATGAGCAGATCTTC,CASSWRQGAFNEQIF
TRBJ2-1,TRBV6-1,.,.,TGTGCCAGCAGTGAATATCCGTACAATGAGCAGTTCTTC,CASSEYPYNEQFF
TRBJ2-4,TRBV12-3/TRBV12-4,.,TRBD1,TGTGCCAGCAGTTTCGCCGGGACAGGGGGCTTGAACATTCAGTACTTC,CASSFAGTGGLNIQYF
TRBJ2-7,TRBV6-1,few,TRBD2,TGTGCCAGCAGTGCTAGCGGACTCAACGAGCAGTACTTC,CASSASGLNEQYF
TRBJ1-5,TRBV6-2/TRBV6-3,.,.,TGTGCCAGCACCATGGGGGCTCAGCCCCAGCATTTT,CASTMGAQPQHF
TRBJ2-7,TRBV20-1,many,TRBD2,TGCAGTGCCGAAACTAGCGGGAAACCCTACGAGCAGTACTTC,CSAETSGKPYEQYF
TRBJ2-1,TRBV5-1,few,.,TGCGCCAGCAGCCTCGCCGTTCCCGATGAGCAGTTCTTC,CASSLAVPDEQFF
TRBJ1-3,TRBV28,.,.,TGTGCCAGCAACCTACCGGGGGCGTCGGGAAACACCATATATTTT,CASNLPGASGNTIYF
TRBJ2-2,TRBV20-1,many,.,TGCAGTGCTAGTAATGACCGAACCGGGGAGCTGTTTTTT,CSASNDRTGELFF
TRBJ2-3,TRBV29-1,many,.,TGCAGCGTTGAAGAAGCGGTTGATACGCAGTATTTT,CSVEEAVDTQYF
TRBJ2-3,TRBV5-1,many,.,TGCGCCAGCAGCTTGTTAGCAAGCACAGATACGCAGTATTTT,CASSLLASTDTQYF
TRBJ2-1,TRBV5-1,.,.,TGCGCCAGCTCCCATGAAGGGGGTCCAGGGGCTCGGAATGAGCAGTTCTTC,CASSHEGGPGARNEQFF
TRBJ2-7,TRBV29-1,.,.,TGCAGCGTTGAATTTGGGACACCCTACGAGCAGTACTTC,CSVEFGTPYEQYF
TRBJ1-6,TRBV19,.,.,TGTGCCAGTAGTATAGGGTCGCGGAATTCACCCCTCCACTTT,CASSIGSRNSPLHF
TRBJ2-3,TRBV5-1,.,TRBD1,TGCGCCAGCAGCCCGGGACAGTTTGTTTTTGCAGATACGCAGTATTTT,CASSPGQFVFADTQYF
TRBJ2-1,TRBV6-6,few,TRBD2,TGTGCCAGCAGTACCGGGACTAGAAGGGAGCAGTTCTTC,CASSTGTRREQFF
TRBJ2-4,TRBV28,.,TRBD2,TGTGCCAGCAGTTTGGGGCCCGGGACTAGTAGAGACATTCAGTACTTC,CASSLGPGTSRDIQYF
TRBJ2-7,TRBV4-2,.,.,TGTGCCAGCAGCCAAGCTGATATGGCGAGCTCCTACGAGCAGTACTTC,CASSQADMASSYEQYF
TRBJ1-3,TRBV12-3/TRBV12-4,few,.,TGTGCCAGCAGTTTGGGGGGACCCGGCTCTGGAAACACCATATATTTT,CASSLGGPGSGNTIYF
TRBJ2-5,TRBV10-2,.,.,TGCGCCAGCAGTGAAGAGGGCAGCCGCGGGACCCAGTACTTC,CASSEEGSRGTQYF
TRBJ1-2,TRBV10-3,many,.,TGTGCCATCAGTGAGTCGACTAACTATGGCTACACCTTC,CAISESTNYGYTF
TRBJ2-3,TRBV7-9,few,TRBD2,TGTGCCAGCAGCTTTCCGGCTAGCGGGGAGAGCACAGATACGCAGTATTTT,CASSFPASGESTDTQYF
TRBJ2-1,TRBV10-3,few,TRBD2,TGTGCCATCAGTGAGTTGAGAGGACTAGCGGCCAATGAGCAGTTCTTC,CAISELRGLAANEQFF
TRBJ2-1,TRBV6-5,few,TRBD2,TGTGCCAGCGTTTGGGCGGGGGGGCAGGATGAGCAGTTCTTC,CASVWAGGQDEQFF
TRBJ1-6,TRBV12-3/TRBV12-4,few,.,TGTGCCAGCAGTCCCGGTTCTCGCCTCCACTTT,CASSPGSRLHF
TRBJ1-2,TRBV29-1,many,TRBD1,TGCAGCGTTGAAAGGACAGGGGTCTATGGCTACACCTTC,CSVERTGVYGYTF
TRBJ1-6,TRBV7-9,few,.,TGTGCCAGCAGCTACAGGGATAATTCACCCCTCCACTTT,CASSYRDNSPLHF
TRBJ2-7,TRBV20-1,few,TRBD1,TGCAGTGCTAGAGATCCACAGGGGTACAACTACGAGCAGTACTTC,CSARDPQGYNYEQYF
TRBJ2-5,TRBV5-1,.,.,TGCGCCAGCAGCCCGAAGAGAAGGGACAAAGAGACCCAGTACTTC,CASSPKRRDKETQYF
TRBJ2-1,TRBV4-1,.,.,TGCGCCAGCAGCCAAGTCAATGAGCAGTCCTTC,CASSQVNEQSF
TRBJ2-1,TRBV6-1,few,.,TGTGCCAGCAGTGAAACGGGGCAGGGGTCGTTCTTC,CASSETGQGSFF
TRBJ1-1,TRBV7-9,.,TRBD1,TGTGCCAGCAGCCCCCAGGGGGTTATCACTGAAGCTTTCTTT,CASSPQGVITEAFF
TRBJ2-2,TRBV6-1,few,.,TGTGCCAGCAGTGGCAACAGTTTTCCGGGGGAGCTGTTTTTT,CASSGNSFPGELFF
TRBJ1-5,TRBV3-1,few,.,TGTGCCAGCAGCCAAGATGATCATCAGCCCCAGCATTTT,CASSQDDHQPQHF
TRBJ2-1,TRBV5-5,.,TRBD2,TGTGCCAGCAGCCGACTAGCGGCCACAGATGAGCAGTTCTTC,CASSRLAATDEQFF